This note documents a single T cell receptor beta chain sequence. As processed by the authors: Reference gene primer amplification gave estimated nucleated cell counts. Sequencing used immunoSEQ multiplex PCR; TCRdb keeps in-frame clones, though not all of them. That table is the source of V, J and clone size, and D and trimming were worked out from the DNA. The repertoire holds 98,000 or so clones, with around 82% as singletons. The data stem from a study of blood T cell repertoires in COVID-19. Study at large: Samples came from the United States, Italy and Spain, spanning acute and convalescent COVID-19. Nucleic acid was either cDNA or gDNA, and it came from T cells, B-cell-depleted T cells, or PBMCs.

The length of the CDR3 is 14 residues. From germline, CDR1 is SGHDN and CDR2 FVKESK. Trimming pared 6 bases from V and 4 bases from J, leaving 13 bases between. V usage is TRBV14 and J usage is TRBJ2-1; weak D call: TRBD2 (5 bases). This TCR derives from a man aged 55 to 70 with acute or convalescent COVID-19. The sequenced sample consisted of peripheral blood. The CDR3 region is CASSSSSAYNEQFF. The CDR3 DNA follows: TGTGCCAGCAGTTCTAGCTCGGCGTACAATGAGCAGTTCTTC.